Each of the 7 T cell receptor beta chains below was sequenced from the same sample in a study of blood T cell repertoires in COVID-19. The protocol was immunoSEQ multiplex PCR, while the TCRdb copy is restricted to in-frame clones and leaves out a portion. The data hold about 96,000 clones, with approximately 84% observed a single time. What was sequenced was peripheral blood. Receptors were obtained from a woman aged 55 to 70 with acute or convalescent COVID-19.

In its sample, this clone was seen once. This chain joins TRBV6-5 and TRBJ1-6; 7 nucleotides align to TRBD1. Germline lookup yields CDR1 MNHEY and CDR2 SVGAGI. This CDR3 spans 13 amino acids. The V and J ends lost 7 bases and 10 bases, in that order; junction bases with no gene match: 7. CDR3 DNA sequence: TGTGCCAGCACCCTAGGGGGCAGATCACCCCTCCACTTT. Protein sequence: CASTLGGRSPLHF.

The chain joins TRBV10-2 to TRBJ2-5; 10 bases line up with TRBD1. CDR1 WSHSY and CDR2 SAAADI come from the germline V gene. With V trimmed by 5 bases and J by 1 base, 10 bases remained unmatched. The CDR3 contains 17 residues. CDR3 region: CASSNDRGHTVQETQYF. CDR3 sequence (DNA): TGCGCCAGCAGTAACGACAGGGGGCATACTGTCCAAGAGACCCAGTACTTC.

The chain employs TRBV18 and TRBJ2-1; D is uncertain. Trimming pared 5 bases from V and 4 bases from J, leaving 9 bases between. The CDR3 covers 13 residues. Germline V CDR1 and CDR2: KGHSH, LQKENI. The CDR3 is CASSASKYNEQFF. The DNA of the CDR3 is TGTGCCAGCTCAGCGAGTAAGTACAATGAGCAGTTCTTC.

This sequence joins TRBV20-1 and TRBJ2-5; tentatively, D is TRBD1 (5 bases). Germline loops: CDR1 DFQATT, CDR2 SNEGSKA (reference sequence). The CDR3 consists of 11 residues. Trimming shortened V by 7 bases and J by 0 bases, and 6 bases separated the two germline ends. The CDR3 nucleotides read TGCAGTGGACAGAACCAAGAGACCCAGTACTTC. Its translation: CSGQNQETQYF.

This chain joins TRBV29-1 and TRBJ1-4; TRBD1 might be the D (5 bases). The germline CDR1 and CDR2 sequences are SQVTM and ANQGSEA. The CDR3 contains 17 residues. Trimming took off 0 bases at V and 0 bases at J, with 14 bases between the two ends. In DNA form, the CDR3 reads TGCAGCGTTGAAGACCCCTCCCCAGGGCCAACTAATGAAAAACTGTTTTTT. It translates to CSVEDPSPGPTNEKLFF.

The chain links TRBV7-2 to TRBJ1-5; D is perhaps TRBD1 (5 bases). This CDR3 is 16 amino acids long. V was clipped by 1 base and J by 1 base, with 11 bases between them. Germline values: CDR1 SGHTA, CDR2 FQGNSA. The CDR3 coding sequence is TGTGCCAGCAGCTTAGTGGGAACAGGAAGCAATCAGCCCCAGCATTTT. It encodes CASSLVGTGSNQPQHF.

This sequence joins TRBV29-1 and TRBJ1-2; unclear D gene. CDR3 size: 13 residues. V was pared by 3 bases and J by 1 base, with 9 bases between. CDR1 is SQVTM, CDR2 ANQGSEA, per germline. The CDR3 here is CSVEAQVNYGYTF. CDR3 in DNA: TGCAGCGTTGAGGCACAAGTTAACTATGGCTACACCTTC.